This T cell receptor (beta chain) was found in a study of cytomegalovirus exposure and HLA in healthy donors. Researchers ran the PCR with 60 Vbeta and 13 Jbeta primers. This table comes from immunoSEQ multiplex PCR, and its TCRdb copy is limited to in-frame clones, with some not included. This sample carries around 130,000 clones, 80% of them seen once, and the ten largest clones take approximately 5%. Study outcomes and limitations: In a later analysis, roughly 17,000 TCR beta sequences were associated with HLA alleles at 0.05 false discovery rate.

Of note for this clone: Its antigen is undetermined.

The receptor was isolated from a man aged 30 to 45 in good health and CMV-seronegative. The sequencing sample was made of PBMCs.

Written as DNA, the CDR3 is TGCGCCAGCAGCGAAGGGACTAGCGGCTACGAGCAGTACTTC. Its protein product is CASSEGTSGYEQYF. The rearrangement joins TRBV5-1 to TRBJ2-7; 11 positions agree with TRBD2. The CDR3 loop spans 14 amino acids. The germline V gene has CDR1 SGHRS and CDR2 YFSETQ. V shed 4 bases, J shed 3 bases, and the junction held 3 bases outside the gene matches.